Each of the 29 T cell receptor beta chains below was sequenced from the same sample in a study of OX40 agonist ivuxolimab in advanced cancers. Library construction relied on the immunoSEQ multiplex PCR assay. Drawn from immuneACCESS, this table holds only the in-frame rearrangements with V and J called that TCRdb kept. Clones are partly lost; checked studies trace under half to an unresolved V gene and leave the rest unexplained. Present in this sample are roughly 50,000 clones, about nine tenths of which were seen just once. The top ten clonotypes cover roughly 6.8% of the sample. Sequenced here: CD4+ or CD8+ T cells sorted from blood, sampled in a trial of the OX40 agonist ivuxolimab. The receptors originated from an adult with an advanced solid tumor such as melanoma, head and neck, liver or kidney cancer.

The CDR3 sequence: CSVPEDRDRVDEQFF. CDR3 nucleotides: TGCAGCGTCCCTGAAGACCGGGACAGGGTAGATGAGCAGTTCTTC. The J gene is TRBJ2-1, the V gene TRBV29-1, with 9 bases fitting TRBD1. The CDR3 length is 15 residues. V lost 6 bases and J lost 8; bases outside the gene matches: 14. CDR1 is SQVTM and CDR2 is ANQGSEA in the germline V gene.

The rearrangement links TRBV27 to TRBJ1-1; 7 nucleotides match TRBD1. Germline CDR1 and CDR2: MNHEY and SMNVEV (reference sequence). The V gene end was trimmed by 4 bases and the J gene end by 1 base; junction bases not matched to a gene: 0. The length of the CDR3 is 13 residues. In DNA form, the CDR3 reads TGTGCCAGCAGTTGGACAGGGAACACTGAAGCTTTCTTT. Translation gives CASSWTGNTEAFF.

The chain combines TRBV4-1 with TRBJ1-5, with D uncertain. The CDR3 is 16 amino acids. V shed 0 bases and J shed 1 base, with 10 bases lying between them. Germline lookup yields CDR1 MGHRA and CDR2 YSYEKL. In DNA, the CDR3 is TGCGCCAGCAGCCAAGATCTTGGGTTCAGCAATCAGCCCCAGCATTTT. Translated: CASSQDLGFSNQPQHF.

The V call is TRBV7-6, the J call TRBJ1-6; 7 bases align to TRBD1. Germline values: CDR1 SGHVS, CDR2 FNYEAQ. The trim removed 2 bases at V and 9 bases at J, leaving 4 bases unmatched. The CDR3 loop spans 14 amino acids. CDR3 amino acids: CASSLRQGSSPLHF. DNA of the CDR3: TGTGCCAGCAGCTTAAGACAGGGTTCTTCACCCCTCCACTTT. The whole variable domain, filled in from reference TRBV7-6 and TRBJ1-6, reads GAGVSQSPRYKVTKRGQDVALRCDPISGHVSLYWYRQALGQGPEFLTYFNYEAQQDKSGLPNDRFSAERPEGSISTLTIQRTEQRDSAMYRCASSLRQGSSPLHFGNGTRLTVT.

This chain uses TRBV7-6 with TRBJ1-6; D uncertain. The CDR3 consists of 15 residues. Between the trimmed V and J ends, which lost 4 bases and 5 bases, there was a span of 12 bases. Germline lookup yields CDR1 SGHVS and CDR2 FNYEAQ. The CDR3 DNA sequence: TGTGCCAGCAGCTCCTTGGCAGACCATAATTCACCCCTCCACTTT. Translation gives CASSSLADHNSPLHF.

V usage is TRBV15 and J usage is TRBJ2-7; maybe TRBD1 (6 bases). V was trimmed by 2 bases and J by 3 bases, leaving 20 bases between them. CDR3 length: 17 amino acids. CDR1 is LNHNV and CDR2 is YYDKDF in the germline V gene (reference sequence). The CDR3 nucleotides read TGTGCCACCAGCAGAATGTCGGACGGGACATATGACTACGAGCAGTACTTC. Amino acids: CATSRMSDGTYDYEQYF.

The V gene is TRBV5-6, the J gene TRBJ1-2, with D uncertain. Germline-derived CDR1 and CDR2 are SGHDT and YYEEEE. This CDR3 comprises 15 residues. Trimming shortened V by 0 bases and J by 4 bases, and 13 bases separated the two germline ends. The CDR3 DNA reads TGTGCCAGCAGCTTGGGACACCAACCCATCTATGGCTACACCTTC. Translation gives CASSLGHQPIYGYTF.

This chain uses TRBV5-6 with TRBJ2-7; the match to TRBD1 covers 7 bases. Per the germline V gene, CDR1 is SGHDT and CDR2 is YYEEEE. The CDR3 loop spans 17 amino acids. V lost 3 bases to trimming and J lost 0 bases; unmatched junction nucleotides: 12. As DNA, the CDR3 is TGTGCCAGCAGCTCCACCTTAGGGGACAGAAACTCCTACGAGCAGTACTTC. Translating gives CASSSTLGDRNSYEQYF.

The V call is TRBV4-1, the J call TRBJ2-1, with 8 positions matching TRBD1. Germline-derived CDR1 and CDR2 are MGHRA and YSYEKL. V lost 3 bases to trimming and J lost 8 bases; unmatched junction nucleotides: 3. There are 13 residues in the CDR3. CDR3 residues: CASSQRQGYEQFF. DNA of the CDR3: TGCGCCAGCAGCCAGAGACAGGGGTATGAGCAGTTCTTC.

The J gene is TRBJ2-3, the V gene TRBV7-3; 9 bases agree with TRBD2. Looked up from germline, CDR1 is SGHTA and CDR2 is FQGTGA. J lost 4 bases, V lost 5 bases, and 4 bases had no gene match. The CDR3 totals 14 residues. CDR3 amino acids: CASSPGGGADTQYF. The CDR3 bases are TGTGCCAGCAGCCCGGGCGGGGGGGCAGATACGCAGTATTTT.

This chain uses TRBV27 with TRBJ2-5; D ambiguous. V was clipped by 4 bases and J by 1 base, with 1 base between them. This CDR3 is built from 11 residues. Germline CDR1 is MNHEY and CDR2 is SMNVEV (reference sequence). CDR3 DNA: TGTGCCAGCAGTTCCCAAGAGACCCAGTACTTC. As protein: CASSSQETQYF.

This sequence joins TRBV13 and TRBJ2-3; D unclear. The CDR3 has 15 residues. Trimming cost V 0 bases and J 0 bases, with 7 bases left between them. The germline CDR1 and CDR2 sequences are PRHDT and FYEKMQ (reference sequence). CDR3 nucleotide sequence: TGTGCCAGCAGCTTAGGTATGGGAAGCACAGATACGCAGTATTTT. Translation gives CASSLGMGSTDTQYF.

This clone occurred once. V usage is TRBV11-3 and J usage is TRBJ2-2; 10 bases are shared with TRBD1. V lost 4 bases, J lost 4 bases, and 6 bases stayed unmatched. Germline V gene sequence: CDR1 SGHNT, CDR2 YENEEA. The CDR3 runs to 16 residues. The CDR3 nucleotides are TGTGCCAGCAGCTACCGGGACAGGGGTGTCACCGGGGAGCTGTTTTTT. Amino acid sequence: CASSYRDRGVTGELFF.

This rearrangement joins TRBV5-1 to TRBJ1-6, with a possible D match to TRBD1 (5 bases). The CDR3 contains 14 residues. The V gene's germline CDR1 is SGHRS and CDR2 YFSETQ. Trimming cost V 5 bases and J 7 bases, with 13 bases left between them. CDR3 DNA: TGCGCCAGCAGGGCCGGGGCAGAGAATTCACCCCTCCACTTT. This translates into CASRAGAENSPLHF.

The chain uses TRBV5-4 and TRBJ2-7; possibly TRBD1 for D (6 bases). The CDR3 is 15 residues long. Per germline, CDR1 SGHNT and CDR2 YYREEE (reference sequence). V lost 1 base, J lost 6 bases, and 17 bases lay in between. Here the CDR3 reads CASSLNRQDQVEQYV. The CDR3 bases are TGTGCCAGCAGCTTGAATCGACAGGATCAGGTCGAGCAGTACGTC.

The chain has TRBV19 and TRBJ2-5, with 7 bases identical to TRBD1. V lost 9 bases and J lost 5; bases outside the gene matches: 12. The CDR3 covers 14 residues. CDR1 and CDR2 from the germline V gene are LNHDA and SQIVND (reference sequence). The DNA for the CDR3 is TGTGCCAGCAAAGACGAGAACAGGGGTGAGACCCAGTACTTC. Translated: CASKDENRGETQYF.

The rearrangement uses TRBV11-2 and TRBJ1-2; no clear D gene. Per the germline V gene, CDR1 is SGHAT and CDR2 is FQNNGV. The ends were cut back, 3 bases at V and 6 bases at J, with 5 bases in the middle. This CDR3 is 11 amino acids long. Here the CDR3 reads CASSFFDGYTF. CDR3 bases: TGTGCCAGCAGCTTCTTTGATGGCTACACCTTC.

This sequence joins TRBV7-6 and TRBJ1-6, with D unresolved. CDR3 length: 15 residues. Germline V gene data show CDR1 as SGHVS and CDR2 as FNYEAQ. The ends were cut back, 5 bases at V and 7 bases at J, with 15 bases in the middle. CDR3 region: CASSPVLVGNSPLHF. CDR3 bases: TGTGCCAGCAGCCCCGTCCTTGTCGGGAATTCACCCCTCCACTTT.

This chain links TRBV4-1 with TRBJ2-7, with D possibly TRBD1 on 6 matching bases. CDR3 size: 15 residues. Germline V gives CDR1 MGHRA, CDR2 YSYEKL. Trimming took 5 bases from V and 1 from J, leaving 15 bases between them. For the CDR3, the DNA is TGCGCCAGCAGCTACGGGACATCTTCTTCCTACGAGCAGTACGTC. Translation gives CASSYGTSSSYEQYV.

J is TRBJ2-2 and V is TRBV6-1, with D perhaps TRBD2 (6 bases). CDR3 length equals 12 residues. Deletions cut 7 bases from V and 5 bases from J, with 8 bases between. CDR1 MNHNS and CDR2 SASEGT come from the germline V gene. The chain's CDR3 is CASIGGTGELFF. Written as DNA, the CDR3 is TGTGCCAGCATCGGAGGGACCGGGGAGCTGTTTTTT.

This sequence joins TRBV11-2 and TRBJ2-3; D uncertain. Germline-derived CDR1 and CDR2 are SGHAT and FQNNGV. The CDR3 is made up of 15 amino acids. V was clipped by 5 bases and J by 1 base, with 13 bases between them. The CDR3 spells CASSPLWSGTDTQYF. The DNA for the CDR3 is TGTGCCAGCAGCCCTCTCTGGAGCGGCACAGATACGCAGTATTTT.

The CDR3 nucleotides are TGCAGCGTTGAAGCCGGGACTAGCACAGATACGCAGTATTTT. Its protein is CSVEAGTSTDTQYF. The chain recombines TRBV29-1 with TRBJ2-3, with a tentative D call TRBD2 (6 bases). Germline CDR1 reads SQVTM; CDR2 reads ANQGSEA. There are 14 residues in the CDR3. Trimming took off 1 base at V and 0 bases at J, with 8 bases between the two ends.

The CDR3 sequence is CAWSSTGEGYTF. CDR3 nucleotide sequence: TGTGCCTGGAGCAGTACAGGGGAAGGCTACACCTTC. J is TRBJ1-2 and V is TRBV30, with 7 bases lining up with TRBD1. The CDR3 consists of 12 residues. Germline V lookup: CDR1 GTSNPN, CDR2 SVGIG (reference sequence). J lost 8 bases, V lost 3 bases, and 6 bases had no gene match.

The rearrangement links TRBV7-6 to TRBJ1-1; maybe TRBD1 (6 bases). The CDR3 has 15 residues. The germline V and J ends were trimmed by 2 bases and 5 bases, with 15 bases remaining between them. Per the germline V gene, CDR1 is SGHVS and CDR2 is FNYEAQ. This chain's CDR3 is CASSLKPGGHTEAFF. CDR3 DNA: TGTGCCAGCAGCTTAAAACCGGGGGGACATACTGAAGCTTTCTTT.

The V gene is TRBV11-2, the J gene TRBJ2-7; 8 positions agree with TRBD1. The CDR3 covers 15 residues. Looked up from germline, CDR1 is SGHAT and CDR2 is FQNNGV. The junction had 1 base not matched to a gene; V was cut back by 0 bases and J by 0 bases. CDR3 DNA: TGTGCCAGCAGCTTAGAAACAGGGGGCTCCTACGAGCAGTACTTC. It is translated as CASSLETGGSYEQYF.

This chain uses TRBV30 with TRBJ1-1; 7 nucleotides line up with TRBD1. V was pared by 5 bases and J by 3 bases, with 9 bases of the junction left unmatched. CDR3 size: 14 residues. From germline, CDR1 is GTSNPN and CDR2 SVGIG (reference sequence). CDR3 sequence (DNA): TGTGCCTGGCGAAGGGGGCAGGGTTACACTGAAGCTTTCTTT. Translated: CAWRRGQGYTEAFF.

The V call is TRBV19, the J call TRBJ2-7, with D possibly TRBD2 on 6 matching bases. V was trimmed by 5 bases and J by 3 bases, leaving 14 bases between them. The length of the CDR3 is 14 residues. Germline V CDR1 and CDR2: LNHDA, SQIVND (reference sequence). The CDR3 here is CASSAPGLSYEQYF. The DNA for the CDR3 is TGTGCCAGTAGTGCGCCGGGACTGAGCTACGAGCAGTACTTC.

The rearrangement links TRBV4-2 to TRBJ2-5; 8 nucleotides match TRBD2. Germline assignment: CDR1 LGHNA and CDR2 YNFKEQ. Unmatched junction bases numbered 16, after V lost 3 bases and J lost 7 bases. CDR3 length equals 17 residues. The CDR3: CASSQDVTSGGAGTQYF. CDR3 sequence (DNA): TGTGCCAGCAGCCAGGATGTTACTAGCGGAGGGGCCGGGACCCAGTACTTC.

The CDR3 nucleotides are TGTGCCACCAGCAGAGGTGGGCGGGGCACTGAAGCTTTCTTT. Protein sequence: CATSRGGRGTEAFF. The V gene is TRBV15, the J gene TRBJ1-1; no firm D call. Per germline, CDR1 LNHNV and CDR2 YYDKDF (reference sequence). The CDR3 extends over 14 amino acids. The ends were cut back, 1 base at V and 4 bases at J, with 10 bases in the middle.